A few counts support the clone carrying this T cell receptor beta chain. Its antigen is unidentified. The sample is drawn from a study of beta chain features in type 1 diabetes. Study as a whole: Across every sample, around 98 million sorted cells were examined in total. Study-wide results and caveats: Moderate but significant shortening of TCRB CDR3s was recorded in all four CD4+ subsets from Type 1 diabetes patients. For patients, the naive, central memory and Treg TCRB repertoires appeared more alike than for healthy donors.

Sequencing targeted expressed TCRB transcripts, as all isolated RNA had been reverse transcribed. Using immunoSEQ multiplex PCR, the repertoire was profiled, and TCRdb retains in-frame clones only, with some absent. Here the sample spans approximately 130,000 clones, 15% to 20% being singletons. Germline CDR1 reads SGHNT; CDR2 reads YYREEE (reference sequence). CDR3 length: 17 residues. V was clipped by 3 bases and J by 7 bases; unmatched bases: 16. CD4+ naive, central memory, regulatory and stem cell-like memory cells were sorted via CD45RO/CCR7/CD25/CD127/CD95/CD27. Purities in excess of 98% were seen in all sorted populations.

The TCR sequence derives from a man aged 18-30 years with type 1 diabetes. The chain joins TRBV5-4 to TRBJ1-2; 9 bases agree with TRBD1. Sample: central memory CD4+ T cells from blood. DNA for the CDR3: TGTGCCAGCAGCTCCCCCACCGGGACAGGGCATGGAGCTGGCTACACCTTC. Translation: CASSSPTGTGHGAGYTF. Combining the CDR3 with reference TRBV5-4 and TRBJ1-2 gives the whole variable domain ETGVTQSPTHLIKTRGQQVTLRCSSQSGHNTVSWYQQALGQGPQFIFQYYREEENGRGNFPPRFSGLQFPNYSSELNVNALELDDSALYLCASSSPTGTGHGAGYTFGSGTRLTVV.